This T cell receptor beta chain came from a study of CD8 T cells in Susac syndrome. Study at large: At blood draw, Susac syndrome patients were therapy-naive, on corticosteroids, or on intravenous immunoglobulin alone. Study findings and constraints: Repertoires of Susac syndrome CD4+ T cells lacked clonal expansion.

Peripheral blood CD8+ and CD4+ T cells were profiled by TCR beta sequencing. Random-hexamer reverse transcription was applied to 0.5 to 1 ug RNA. An immunoSEQ multiplex PCR generated amplified TCR beta CDR3 products spanning 54 Vbeta and 13 Jbeta. TCRdb recomputed calls from the immunoSEQ multiplex PCR reads with MiXCR, one row per CDR3 protein. The sample records a few hundred thousand distinct CDR3 sequences, about 94% being singletons. About this clonotype: As yet, its antigen is unknown.

V was pared by 1 base and J by 0 bases, with 9 bases of the junction left unmatched. The germline V gene has CDR1 SGHRS and CDR2 YFSETQ. The CDR3 totals 18 residues. This chain joins TRBV5-1 and TRBJ2-1; the match to TRBD1 covers 8 bases. Sequencing used CD4+ T cells from PBMCs. The sequence was obtained from a human donor with Susac syndrome. Here the CDR3 reads CASSLLPGQGGSYNEQFF. Written as DNA, the CDR3 is TGCGCCAGCAGCTTGCTGCCCGGACAGGGAGGCTCCTACAATGAGCAGTTCTTC.